These T cell receptor beta chains were read from a single sample in a study of T cell repertoires in cytomegalovirus infection. TCRdb itself ran the reads through MiXCR, one entry per CDR3 protein. The table shows some 300,000 distinct CDR3 sequences, with about a tenth occurring only once. Material: PBMCs. The receptors come from a human donor in good health (CMV status not recorded). Some clones in this sample may be carry-over from other donors' samples. Both conserved end residues are trimmed from each CDR3. D genes are given only for firm matches.

D gene: .
V gene: TRBV6-5
J gene: TRBJ1-5
CDR3 protein: ASSAGGVRDQPQH

D gene: .
V gene: TRBV14
J gene: TRBJ1-6
CDR3 protein: ASSFGTANSPLH

D gene: .
V gene: TRBV28
J gene: TRBJ2-5
CDR3 protein: ASTSGRDGEY

D gene: .
V gene: TRBV2
J gene: TRBJ2-2
CDR3 protein: ASSVDGFTGELF

D gene: .
V gene: TRBV7-8
J gene: TRBJ2-2
CDR3 protein: ASSLRSVRELF

D gene: .
V gene: TRBV19
J gene: TRBJ1-6
CDR3 protein: ASSYDNSPLH

D gene: .
V gene: TRBV2
J gene: TRBJ1-1
CDR3 protein: ASSELVNTEAF

D gene: .
V gene: TRBV20-1
J gene: TRBJ2-2
CDR3 protein: SAPRGGHVTGELF

D gene: .
V gene: TRBV24-1
J gene: TRBJ1-2
CDR3 protein: ATSDDRSNYGYT

D gene: .
V gene: TRBV7-2
J gene: TRBJ1-1
CDR3 protein: ASSFSTGEAF

D gene: .
V gene: TRBV10-1
J gene: TRBJ2-3
CDR3 protein: ASSRPGGTDTQY

D gene: TRBD2
V gene: TRBV6-6
J gene: TRBJ2-3
CDR3 protein: ASSYQAGGTDTQY

D gene: TRBD2
V gene: TRBV29-1
J gene: TRBJ2-3
CDR3 protein: SVPLTSATDTQY

D gene: .
V gene: TRBV28
J gene: TRBJ2-2
CDR3 protein: ASSFSLPGRNFTGELF

D gene: .
V gene: TRBV5-5
J gene: TRBJ2-2
CDR3 protein: ASSPAGYTGELF

D gene: TRBD2
V gene: TRBV7-9
J gene: TRBJ2-3
CDR3 protein: ASRAAGTSPDTQY

D gene: TRBD2
V gene: TRBV28
J gene: TRBJ2-1
CDR3 protein: ASSSSGGGGTYNEQF

D gene: TRBD1
V gene: TRBV6-5
J gene: TRBJ2-1
CDR3 protein: ASREPGQGHNEQF

D gene: .
V gene: TRBV20-1
J gene: TRBJ2-7
CDR3 protein: SAIRGAENEQY

D gene: .
V gene: TRBV12-5
J gene: TRBJ1-2
CDR3 protein: ASGNTETYGYT

D gene: .
V gene: TRBV20-1
J gene: TRBJ1-6
CDR3 protein: SGPGQTHNSPLH

D gene: TRBD2
V gene: TRBV7-2
J gene: TRBJ2-5
CDR3 protein: ASSLAGTSAETQY

D gene: .
V gene: TRBV6-5
J gene: TRBJ1-4
CDR3 protein: ASSSQGGGEKLF